The clone carrying this T cell receptor (beta chain) was seen only a few times. In the original processing: Amplification of reference gene primers was used by the study to estimate nucleated cell counts. Only in-frame clones appear in the TCRdb table, and some are missing; sequencing was by immunoSEQ multiplex PCR. V, J and clone size reflect that table, while D and trimming were determined from the DNA. In the table there are 60,000 or so clones, under 95% of which are singletons. CDR3 size: 13 residues. The germline V gene encodes CDR1 MNHEY and CDR2 SMNVEV (reference sequence). V lost 3 bases and J lost 7, with 12 bases in between. The data originate from a study of blood T cell repertoires in COVID-19.

The sample comprised peripheral blood. The rearrangement links TRBV27 to TRBJ2-5; maybe TRBD1 (5 bases). The source of this sequence is a human donor in a cohort sampled during active COVID-19. The chain's CDR3 is CASSFGAARTQYF. The DNA for the CDR3 is TGTGCCAGCAGTTTTGGGGCAGCCAGGACCCAGTACTTC.